The 20 T cell receptor beta chains listed next were all sequenced from one sample in a study of CD8+ T cells in alopecia areata. Treatment here: oral pan-JAK inhibitor, 5-10 mg twice daily. TCR sequencing used cDNA made by reverse transcription of extracted RNA. Some clones are missing from TCRdb's copy, which holds only in-frame ones; the method was immunoSEQ multiplex PCR. In the table there are 150,000 to 200,000 clones, around 60% of which are singletons. Sequenced here: CD4+ T cells sorted from blood, sampled at week 24, from a patient treated with tofacitinib. Receptors were obtained from a human donor with alopecia areata.

Turning to this clone: The same CDR3 arises from other DNA sequences in this sample as well. The rearrangement joins TRBV7-3 to TRBJ1-5, with unresolved D. The CDR3 loop spans 13 amino acids. Germline assignment: CDR1 SGHTA and CDR2 FQGTGA. Trimming cost V 5 bases and J 7 bases, with 12 bases left between them. For the CDR3, the DNA is TGTGCCAGCAGCCTGGAGTGGGGACAGCCCCAGCATTTT. Its translation is CASSLEWGQPQHF.

This chain joins TRBV23-1 and TRBJ2-6; 8 positions match TRBD1. Being an ORF, TRBV23-1 has a function that is uncertain. The CDR3 contains 15 residues. V lost 6 bases and J lost 7; bases outside the gene matches: 8. The CDR3, as DNA: TGCGCCAGCAGATGGGACAGGCTGTCAGCCAACGTCCTGACTTTC. Its translation: CASRWDRLSANVLTF.

The chain recombines TRBV4-1 with TRBJ2-3; D call uncertain. CDR1 is MGHRA and CDR2 is YSYEKL in the germline V gene. V lost 0 bases and J lost 1, with 11 bases in between. CDR3 length: 16 amino acids. The CDR3 spells CASSQERAVRTDTQYF. CDR3 sequence (DNA): TGCGCCAGCAGCCAAGAAAGAGCTGTCCGCACAGATACGCAGTATTTT.

The CDR3 DNA sequence: TGCGCCAGCAGCCAAGTACAGGACTACAATGAGCAGTTCTTC. Translating it yields CASSQVQDYNEQFF. The rearrangement links TRBV4-1 to TRBJ2-1; tentative D call: TRBD1 (5 bases). The CDR3 loop spans 14 amino acids. The V end lost 1 base, the J end lost 3 bases, and 7 bases lay between the germline ends. The germline V gene has CDR1 MGHRA and CDR2 YSYEKL.

This rearrangement joins TRBV30 to TRBJ1-3; no definite D call. CDR1 and CDR2 from the germline V gene are GTSNPN and SVGIG (reference sequence). The CDR3 loop spans 13 amino acids. Deletions cut 0 bases from V and 4 bases from J, with 7 bases between. CDR3 nucleotides: TGTGCCTGGAGTGTCAACCAGGGAAACACCATATATTTT. It is translated as CAWSVNQGNTIYF.

The CDR3 sequence: CASSPSRVGLQYF. For the CDR3, the DNA is TGTGCCAGCAGCCCCTCCCGTGTTGGCCTCCAGTATTTT. The rearrangement joins TRBV27 to TRBJ2-3; no definite D call. This CDR3 region has 13 residues. The V gene's germline CDR1 is MNHEY and CDR2 SMNVEV (reference sequence). V was pared by 6 bases and J by 12 bases, with 19 bases between.

This sequence joins TRBV5-1 and TRBJ1-2, with D unresolved. With 0 bases removed from V and 4 bases from J, the gap between germline ends came to 4 bases. The CDR3 length is 12 residues. The germline V gene has CDR1 SGHRS and CDR2 YFSETQ. The CDR3 DNA reads as TGCGCCAGCAGCTTGGACGGCTATGGCTACACCTTC. Its protein is CASSLDGYGYTF.

V and J are TRBV30 and TRBJ1-6, with D possibly being TRBD1 (5 bases). From germline, CDR1 is GTSNPN and CDR2 SVGIG (reference sequence). CDR3 length equals 13 residues. V shed 8 bases and J shed 7 bases, with 15 bases lying between them. In DNA, the CDR3 is TGTGCCCTAGGGGCGGCAGTAAATTCACCCCTCCACTTT. Translation: CALGAAVNSPLHF.

The chain couples TRBV30 to TRBJ1-1; tentative D call: TRBD1 (6 bases). The CDR3 extends over 13 amino acids. CDR1 is GTSNPN and CDR2 is SVGIG in the germline V gene (reference sequence). The V end was cut by 0 bases, the J end by 5 bases, with 10 bases between. As DNA, the CDR3 is TGTGCCTGGAGTGTCGGGGGCAGGACTGAAGCTTTCTTT. The encoded protein is CAWSVGGRTEAFF.

The V gene is TRBV30, the J gene TRBJ1-1; 7 bases are shared with TRBD1. V lost 1 base, J lost 4 bases, and 18 bases stayed unmatched. CDR3 length equals 18 residues. Germline assignment: CDR1 GTSNPN and CDR2 SVGIG (reference sequence). CDR3 bases: TGTGCCTGGAGTGGAGAGACAGGGAGGTATGAAGGTAGCACTGAAGCTTTCTTT. Its translation is CAWSGETGRYEGSTEAFF.

The J gene is TRBJ2-5, the V gene TRBV5-8, with D possibly being TRBD1 (6 bases). This CDR3 is built from 13 residues. Germline V gene sequence: CDR1 SGHTS, CDR2 YDEGEE. The V end lost 2 bases, the J end lost 3 bases, and 8 bases lay between the germline ends. CDR3 protein: CASSFRQEETQYF. CDR3 nucleotides: TGTGCCAGCAGCTTTCGACAGGAAGAGACCCAGTACTTC.

This CDR3 reads CATSRVGLAGTDTQYF. The DNA for the CDR3 is TGTGCCACCAGCAGAGTGGGACTAGCGGGCACAGATACGCAGTATTTT. This chain uses TRBV15 with TRBJ2-3; 11 nucleotides line up with TRBD2. CDR1 is LNHNV and CDR2 is YYDKDF in the germline V gene (reference sequence). V lost 1 base and J lost 1; bases outside the gene matches: 1. CDR3 length equals 16 residues.

The J gene is TRBJ1-1, the V gene TRBV4-1, with 7 bases aligning to TRBD1. The ends lost 6 bases at V and 2 bases at J; junction bases unmatched: 12. The CDR3 totals 16 residues. Germline-derived CDR1 and CDR2 are MGHRA and YSYEKL. In nucleotides, the CDR3 is TGCGCCAGCAGAAACCCTCTGACAGGGTCTAACACTGAAGCTTTCTTT. Translation: CASRNPLTGSNTEAFF.

This clone showed up just a few times. The chain recombines TRBV7-9 with TRBJ2-6; D is undetermined. CDR1 is SEHNR and CDR2 is FQNEAQ in the germline V gene (reference sequence). Trimming removed 1 base from V and 0 bases from J, with 1 base in between. This CDR3 is 14 amino acids long. CDR3: CASSLDSGANVLTF. The CDR3 DNA reads as TGTGCCAGCAGCTTAGACTCTGGGGCCAACGTCCTGACTTTC.

The V call is TRBV9, the J call TRBJ1-2; D gene unclear. The germline gives CDR1 SGDLS, CDR2 YYNGEE. This CDR3 spans 12 amino acids. The ends were cut back, 0 bases at V and 7 bases at J, with 7 bases in the middle. The CDR3 region is CASSVDSRGYTF. The CDR3 region has the DNA TGTGCCAGCAGCGTAGATTCTCGTGGCTACACCTTC.

The chain employs TRBV5-4 and TRBJ2-5; D unresolved. The CDR3 is 14 amino acids. The germline V and J ends were trimmed by 3 bases and 4 bases, with 13 bases remaining between them. Per the germline V gene, CDR1 is SGHNT and CDR2 is YYREEE (reference sequence). CDR3 amino acids: CASSSEPGRETQYF. CDR3 nucleotide sequence: TGTGCCAGCAGCTCGGAGCCAGGCAGAGAGACCCAGTACTTC.

This chain uses TRBV30 with TRBJ2-3; tentatively, D is TRBD1 or TRBD2 (5 bases each). This CDR3 is 14 amino acids long. CDR1 and CDR2 from the germline V gene are GTSNPN and SVGIG (reference sequence). V lost 5 bases, J lost 2 bases, and 14 bases lay in between. CDR3: CAWGPGPDTDTQYF. The DNA for the CDR3 is TGTGCCTGGGGCCCGGGACCCGACACAGATACGCAGTATTTT.

The V and J genes are TRBV7-2 and TRBJ1-6; 9 nucleotides line up with TRBD1. Germline V gene lookup returns CDR1 SGHTA and CDR2 FQGNSA. With V trimmed by 2 bases and J by 10 bases, 3 bases remained unmatched. CDR3 length: 14 residues. The CDR3 loop is CASSLRQGDSPLHF. The CDR3 coding sequence is TGTGCCAGCAGCTTACGACAGGGGGACTCACCCCTCCACTTT.

The chain employs TRBV6-5 and TRBJ2-1; 8 bases are a match to TRBD1. Trimming at V came to 6 bases and at J to 5 bases, leaving 9 bases not matched to a gene. Germline lookup yields CDR1 MNHEY and CDR2 SVGAGI. The CDR3 totals 15 residues. CDR3: CASRRTGPADNEQFF. CDR3 nucleotide sequence: TGTGCCAGCAGACGGACAGGGCCAGCAGACAATGAGCAGTTCTTC.

This sequence joins TRBV25-1 and TRBJ1-1; weak D call: TRBD1 (5 bases). V dropped 5 bases and J dropped 1 base, with 14 bases sitting between them. The CDR3 length is 15 residues. Germline V gene sequence: CDR1 MGHDK, CDR2 SYGVNS. The CDR3 coding sequence is TGTGCCAGCAGTTACGGGGGATCGAGGAACACTGAAGCTTTCTTT. This translates into CASSYGGSRNTEAFF.